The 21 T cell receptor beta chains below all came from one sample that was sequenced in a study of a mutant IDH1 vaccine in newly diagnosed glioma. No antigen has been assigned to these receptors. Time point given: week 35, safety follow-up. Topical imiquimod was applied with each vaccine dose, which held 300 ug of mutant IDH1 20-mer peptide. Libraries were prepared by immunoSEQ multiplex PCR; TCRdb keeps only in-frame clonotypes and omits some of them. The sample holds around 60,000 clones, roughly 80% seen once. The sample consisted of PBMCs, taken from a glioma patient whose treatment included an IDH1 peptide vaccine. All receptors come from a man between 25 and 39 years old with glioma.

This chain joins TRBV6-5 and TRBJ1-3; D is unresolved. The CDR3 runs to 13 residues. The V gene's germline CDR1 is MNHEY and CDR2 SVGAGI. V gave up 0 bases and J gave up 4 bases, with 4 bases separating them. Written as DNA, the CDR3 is TGTGCCAGCAGTTACTCGACCGGAAACACCATATATTTT. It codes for CASSYSTGNTIYF.

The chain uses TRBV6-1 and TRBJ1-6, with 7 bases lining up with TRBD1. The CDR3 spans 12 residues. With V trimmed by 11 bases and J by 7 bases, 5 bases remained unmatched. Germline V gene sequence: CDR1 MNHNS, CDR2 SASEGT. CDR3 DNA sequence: TGTGCCGGGGTGACAGGGAATTCACCCCTCCACTTT. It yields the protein CAGVTGNSPLHF.

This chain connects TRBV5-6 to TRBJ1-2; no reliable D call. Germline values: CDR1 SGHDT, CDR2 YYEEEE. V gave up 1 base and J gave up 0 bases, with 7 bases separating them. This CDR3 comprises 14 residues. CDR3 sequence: CASSLIPANYGYTF. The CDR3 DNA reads TGTGCCAGCAGCTTGATCCCAGCTAACTATGGCTACACCTTC. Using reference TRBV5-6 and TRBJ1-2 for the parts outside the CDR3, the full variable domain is DAGVTQSPTHLIKTRGQQVTLRCSPKSGHDTVSWYQQALGQGPQFIFQYYEEEERQRGNFPDRFSGHQFPNYSSELNVNALLLGDSALYLCASSLIPANYGYTFGSGTRLTVV.

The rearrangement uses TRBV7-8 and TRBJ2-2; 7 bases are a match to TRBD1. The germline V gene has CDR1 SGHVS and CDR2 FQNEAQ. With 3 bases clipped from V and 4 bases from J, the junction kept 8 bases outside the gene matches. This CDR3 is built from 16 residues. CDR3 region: CASSLSGTVITGELFF. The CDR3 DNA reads TGTGCCAGCAGCTTGTCCGGGACAGTTATCACCGGGGAGCTGTTTTTT.

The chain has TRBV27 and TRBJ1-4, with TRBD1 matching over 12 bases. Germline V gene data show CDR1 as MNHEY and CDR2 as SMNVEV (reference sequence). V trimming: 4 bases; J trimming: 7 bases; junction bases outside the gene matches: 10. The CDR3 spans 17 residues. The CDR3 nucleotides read TGTGCCAGCAGTTCTCGTGGGACAGGGGGCTGGAGTGAAAAACTGTTTTTT. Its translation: CASSSRGTGGWSEKLFF. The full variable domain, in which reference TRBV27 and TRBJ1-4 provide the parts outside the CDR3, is EAQVTQNPRYLITVTGKKLTVTCSQNMNHEYMSWYRQDPGLGLRQIYYSMNVEVTDKGDVPEGYKVSRKEKRNFPLILESPSPNQTSLYFCASSSRGTGGWSEKLFFGSGTQLSVL.

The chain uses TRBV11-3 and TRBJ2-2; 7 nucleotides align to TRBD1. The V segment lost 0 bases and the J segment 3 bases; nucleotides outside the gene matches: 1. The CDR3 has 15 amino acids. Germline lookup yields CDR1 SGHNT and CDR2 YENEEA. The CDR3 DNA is TGTGCCAGCAGCTTAGATCAGGGGGACACCGGGGAGCTGTTTTTT. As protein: CASSLDQGDTGELFF.

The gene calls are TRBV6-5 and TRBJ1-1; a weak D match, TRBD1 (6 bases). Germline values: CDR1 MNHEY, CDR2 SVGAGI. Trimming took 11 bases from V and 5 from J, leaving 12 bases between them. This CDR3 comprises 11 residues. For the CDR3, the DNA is TGTGCCTGCACTCAGGGGACTGAAGCTTTCTTT. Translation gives CACTQGTEAFF.

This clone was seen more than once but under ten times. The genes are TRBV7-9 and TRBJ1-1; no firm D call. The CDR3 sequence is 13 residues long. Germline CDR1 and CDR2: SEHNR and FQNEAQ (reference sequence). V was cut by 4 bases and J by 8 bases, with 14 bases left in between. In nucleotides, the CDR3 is TGTGCCAGCAGCTCGATTGCCTCCGGGGAAGCTTTCTTT. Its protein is CASSSIASGEAFF.

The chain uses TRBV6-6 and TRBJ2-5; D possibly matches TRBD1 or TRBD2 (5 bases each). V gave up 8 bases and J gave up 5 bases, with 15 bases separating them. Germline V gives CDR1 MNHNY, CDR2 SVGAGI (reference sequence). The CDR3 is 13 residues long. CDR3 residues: CASGLGGVETQYF. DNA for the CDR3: TGTGCCAGCGGGCTTGGGGGAGTTGAGACCCAGTACTTC.

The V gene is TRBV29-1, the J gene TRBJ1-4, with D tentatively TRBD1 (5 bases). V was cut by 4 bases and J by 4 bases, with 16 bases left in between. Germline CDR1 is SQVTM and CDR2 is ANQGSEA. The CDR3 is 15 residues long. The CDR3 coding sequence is TGCAGCGTTGGGGGCCGGGACCCAGTTAATGAAAAACTGTTTTTT. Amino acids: CSVGGRDPVNEKLFF.

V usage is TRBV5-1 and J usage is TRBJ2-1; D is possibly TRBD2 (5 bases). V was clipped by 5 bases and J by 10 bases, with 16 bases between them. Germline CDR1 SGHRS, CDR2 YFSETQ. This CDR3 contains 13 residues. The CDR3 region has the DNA TGCGCCAGCAGAGACGGGGTTCTCAGGGAGCAGTTCTTC. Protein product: CASRDGVLREQFF.

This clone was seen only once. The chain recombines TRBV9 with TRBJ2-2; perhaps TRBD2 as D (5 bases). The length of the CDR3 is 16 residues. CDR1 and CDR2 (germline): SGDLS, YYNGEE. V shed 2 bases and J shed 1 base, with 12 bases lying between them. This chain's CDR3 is CASSVSRRGNTGELFF. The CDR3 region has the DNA TGTGCCAGCAGCGTCTCCCGACGGGGGAACACCGGGGAGCTGTTTTTT.

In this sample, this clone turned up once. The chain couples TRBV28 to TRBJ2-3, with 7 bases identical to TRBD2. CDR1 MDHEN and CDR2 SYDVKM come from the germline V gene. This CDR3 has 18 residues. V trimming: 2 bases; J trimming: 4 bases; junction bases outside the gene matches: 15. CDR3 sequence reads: CASSLDPYWAGEADTQYF. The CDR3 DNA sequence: TGTGCCAGCAGTTTAGACCCTTACTGGGCGGGGGAGGCAGATACGCAGTATTTT.

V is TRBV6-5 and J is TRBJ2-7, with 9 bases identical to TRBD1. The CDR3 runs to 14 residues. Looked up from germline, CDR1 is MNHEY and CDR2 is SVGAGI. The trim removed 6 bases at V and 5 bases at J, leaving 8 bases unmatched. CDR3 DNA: TGTGCCAGCAGCCCCGGGACAGGGCGGGACGAGCAGTACTTC. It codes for CASSPGTGRDEQYF.

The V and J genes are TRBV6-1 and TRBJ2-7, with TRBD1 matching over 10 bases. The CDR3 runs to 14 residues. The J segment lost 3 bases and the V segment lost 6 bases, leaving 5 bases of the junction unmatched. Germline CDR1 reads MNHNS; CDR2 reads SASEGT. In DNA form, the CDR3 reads TGTGCCAGCAGGGAGAGGACAGGGGGCTACGAGCAGTACTTC. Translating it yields CASRERTGGYEQYF.

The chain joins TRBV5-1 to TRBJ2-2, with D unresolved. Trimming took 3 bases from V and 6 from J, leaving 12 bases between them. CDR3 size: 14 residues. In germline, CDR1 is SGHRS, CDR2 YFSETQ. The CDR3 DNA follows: TGCGCCAGCAGCTCCGGAAGTTATGCCGGGGAGCTGTTTTTT. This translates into CASSSGSYAGELFF.

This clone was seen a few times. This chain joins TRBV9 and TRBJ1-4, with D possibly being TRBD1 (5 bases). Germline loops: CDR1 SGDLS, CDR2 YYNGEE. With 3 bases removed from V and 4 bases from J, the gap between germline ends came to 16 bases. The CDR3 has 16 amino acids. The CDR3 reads CASSAARGTFNEKLFF. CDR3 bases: TGTGCCAGCAGCGCCGCTAGAGGGACCTTTAATGAAAAACTGTTTTTT.

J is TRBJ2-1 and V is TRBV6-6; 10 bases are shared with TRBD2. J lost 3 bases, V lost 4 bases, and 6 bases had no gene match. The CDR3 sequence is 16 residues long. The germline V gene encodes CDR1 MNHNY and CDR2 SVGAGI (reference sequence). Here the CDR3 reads CASSSLAGGLYNEQFF. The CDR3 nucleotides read TGTGCCAGCAGTTCCTTAGCGGGGGGCCTCTACAATGAGCAGTTCTTC.

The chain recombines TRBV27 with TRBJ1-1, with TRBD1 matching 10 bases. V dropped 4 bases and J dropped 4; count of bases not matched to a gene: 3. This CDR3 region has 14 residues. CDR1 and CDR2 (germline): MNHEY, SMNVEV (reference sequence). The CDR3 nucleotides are TGTGCCAGCAGTTACAGACAGGGGGCCACTGAAGCTTTCTTT. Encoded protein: CASSYRQGATEAFF.

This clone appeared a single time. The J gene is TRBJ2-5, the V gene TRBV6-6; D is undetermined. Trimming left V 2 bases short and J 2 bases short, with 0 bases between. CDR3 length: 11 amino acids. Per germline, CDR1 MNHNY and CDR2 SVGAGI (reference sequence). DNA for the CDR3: TGTGCCAGCAGTTACCAAGAGACCCAGTACTTC. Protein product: CASSYQETQYF.

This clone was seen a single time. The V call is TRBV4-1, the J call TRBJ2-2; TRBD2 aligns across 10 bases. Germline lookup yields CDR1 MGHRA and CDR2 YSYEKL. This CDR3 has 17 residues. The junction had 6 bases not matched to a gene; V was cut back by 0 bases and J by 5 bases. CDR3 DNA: TGCGCCAGCAGCCAAGAGTGGCTAGCGGGGGCAACCGGGGAGCTGTTTTTT. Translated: CASSQEWLAGATGELFF.